The rows below give T cell receptor beta chains drawn from one sample of a study of primary melanoma T cells and metastatic recurrence. Clones were sequenced by immunoSEQ multiplex PCR, and TCRdb holds only the in-frame ones, with some missing. The table includes about 270 clones, less than 80% detected once. The source material was melanoma tumor tissue. The receptors come from a human donor with melanoma. Each CDR3 is given with its conserved first and last residue. Each record gives: clone size, D gene, J gene, V gene, CDR3 DNA, CDR3 protein. The D gene is left open where the match is weak. A row's size may be missing; if present it is once, few, many or a size class.

-,TRBD1,TRBJ2-7,TRBV2,TGTGCCAGCAGCTTGCGACAGGGGTCCTCTCCCTACGAGCAGTACTTC,CASSLRQGSSPYEQYF
-,-,TRBJ2-1,TRBV15,TGTGCCACCAGCAGTGGGAGCCCGCAGCTTGAACAGTTCTTC,CATSSGSPQLEQFF
-,TRBD1,TRBJ2-2,TRBV30,TGTGCCTGGAAGACAGGGGCGAACACCGGGGAGCTGTTTTTT,CAWKTGANTGELFF
once,TRBD2,TRBJ2-3,TRBV11-3,TGTGCCAGCAGCTTAACTAGCGGGAGGGGGGGAGATACGCAGTATTTT,CASSLTSGRGGDTQYF
-,TRBD2,TRBJ2-1,TRBV7-6,TGTGCCAGCAGCCCTCGGACTAGCGGGGACAGTGAGCAGTTCTTC,CASSPRTSGDSEQFF
-,-,TRBJ2-3,TRBV18,TGTGCCAGCTCACCACCTCTGGCAGATACGCAGTATTTT,CASSPPLADTQYF
-,TRBD1,TRBJ2-1,TRBV5-1,TGCGCCAGCAGCTTGGGACAGGGGAGAAATGAGCAGTTCTTC,CASSLGQGRNEQFF
few,-,TRBJ2-2,TRBV11-3,TGTGCCAGCAGCTTAAGTGGACCGGGTACCGGGGAGCTGTTTTTT,CASSLSGPGTGELFF
-,-,TRBJ1-5,TRBV19,TGTGCCAGTAGTATAATCACGGGTTCCGGACAGCCCCAGCATTTT,CASSIITGSGQPQHF
once,TRBD1,TRBJ2-1,TRBV25-1,TGTGCCAGCAGTGAGGGGCGGACAGGGGGCTACAATGAGCAGTTCTTC,CASSEGRTGGYNEQFF
-,TRBD2,TRBJ2-2,TRBV7-7,TGTGCCAGCAGCCAAGAGGGCGCGGGGGCGAACACCGGGGAGCTGTTTTTT,CASSQEGAGANTGELFF
-,-,TRBJ2-2,TRBV7-6,TGTGCCAGCAGCTGGGCGAGGTCCAGAAACACCGGGGAGCTGTTTTTT,CASSWARSRNTGELFF
-,-,TRBJ2-2,TRBV9,TGTGCCAGCAGCGTAGATGTCGGGGAGCTGTTTTTT,CASSVDVGELFF
-,TRBD1,TRBJ2-7,TRBV28,TGTGCCAGCAGTTTCCCTGGACAGGGACGGATCGAGCAGTACTTC,CASSFPGQGRIEQYF
-,TRBD1,TRBJ2-7,TRBV19,TGTACCAGTAGTCGACAGGGCTCCTACGAGCAGTACTTC,CTSSRQGSYEQYF
-,-,TRBJ1-6,TRBV7-5,TGTGCCAGCAGCTTTGCGGGGGTAAATAATTCACCCCTCCACTTT,CASSFAGVNNSPLHF
few,-,TRBJ2-5,TRBV15,TGTGCCACCAGCAGACCTACTGGCGGGGACCAAGAGACCCAGTACTTC,CATSRPTGGDQETQYF
few,-,TRBJ2-3,TRBV11-3,TGTGCCAGCAGCTCCCGGGACTGGAGGGCAGATACGCAGTATTTT,CASSSRDWRADTQYF
-,-,TRBJ1-4,TRBV7-2,TGTGCCAGCAGCTTAATGGAGGCTGAAAAACTGTTTTTT,CASSLMEAEKLFF
-,TRBD2,TRBJ2-3,TRBV27,TGTGCCAGCGGGGCTAGCGGGAGCACAGATACGCAGTATTTT,CASGASGSTDTQYF
-,TRBD2,TRBJ2-1,TRBV29-1,TGCAGCGTTGAAGAGCACGGCGGGGAGGGAGCAGAGCAGTTCTTC,CSVEEHGGEGAEQFF
-,TRBD2,TRBJ2-1,TRBV10-3,TGTGCCATCAGTGAGTTCAGTAGCGGGGACGAGCAGTTCTTC,CAISEFSSGDEQFF
few,-,TRBJ2-1,TRBV28,TGTGCCAGCAGTTTAAGCCGGACACCCGTTTACAATGAGCAGTTCTTC,CASSLSRTPVYNEQFF
-,-,TRBJ2-1,TRBV28,TGTGCCAGCAGTTTGTGGACCCCTGGTGGGGCGTACATGGCTGAGCAGTTCTTC,CASSLWTPGGAYMAEQFF
-,TRBD1,TRBJ2-3,TRBV29-1,TGCAGCGGTACGACAGGGGGCACAGATACGCAGTATTTT,CSGTTGGTDTQYF
-,-,TRBJ2-5,TRBV12-5,TGTGCTAGTGGTTTGGGTACAGGGAGTCCTGAAGAGACCCAGTACTTC,CASGLGTGSPEETQYF
-,TRBD1,TRBJ1-1,TRBV11-3,TGTGCCAGCAGCCTCGGACAGGGGAACACTGAAGCTTTCTTT,CASSLGQGNTEAFF
-,-,TRBJ2-7,TRBV6-8,TGTGCCAGCAGTTCAAACTCCTACGAGCAGTACTTC,CASSSNSYEQYF
-,-,TRBJ2-7,TRBV18,TGTGCCAGCTCACGGGCAGGGTCTAATTTGGGGGAGCAGTACTTC,CASSRAGSNLGEQYF
few,TRBD2,TRBJ2-1,TRBV11-3,TGTGCCAGCAGCTTAGTTGGCGGGAGTGGGAATGAGCAGTTCTTC,CASSLVGGSGNEQFF
-,TRBD1,TRBJ2-5,TRBV10-2,TGCGCCAGCAGTGAGGACAGGGTGAGGGAGACCCAGTACTTC,CASSEDRVRETQYF
-,-,TRBJ1-2,TRBV11-3,TGTGCCAGCAGCTTCCCCTCAGGGAACTATGGCTACACCTTC,CASSFPSGNYGYTF
-,-,TRBJ2-5,TRBV15,TGTGCCACCAGCCCGTGGGGGCGACTAGCAGGGGAGACCCAGTACTTC,CATSPWGRLAGETQYF
-,-,TRBJ2-5,TRBV10-3,TGTGCCATCAGTGAGCCTCAGGAGTACCAAGAGACCCAGTACTTC,CAISEPQEYQETQYF
-,-,TRBJ1-3,TRBV28,TGTGCCAGCAGTTTAGCGGGGCCAGGAAACACCATATATTTT,CASSLAGPGNTIYF
few,TRBD2,TRBJ2-1,TRBV11-3,TGTGCCAGCAGCTTACCGGGACTAGCGGGGTACAATGAGCAGTTCTTC,CASSLPGLAGYNEQFF
-,-,TRBJ1-1,TRBV5-1,TGCGCCAGCAGCGACGCCGACAGGACGGGAAGCACTGAAGCTTTCTTT,CASSDADRTGSTEAFF
-,TRBD2,TRBJ2-3,TRBV19,TGTGCCAGTGCTGGGGGAGCGGGAGCAGATACGCAGTATTTT,CASAGGAGADTQYF
-,-,TRBJ2-1,TRBV18,TGTGCCAGCTCACTCGTACAGGGTACCTACAATGAGCAGTTCTTC,CASSLVQGTYNEQFF
-,-,TRBJ2-7,TRBV18,TGTGCCAGCTCACCACCGGGACGGGACGAGCAGTACTTC,CASSPPGRDEQYF